The 3 T cell receptor beta chains below come from one sample, sequenced in a study of blood T cell repertoires in COVID-19. This table comes from immunoSEQ multiplex PCR, and its TCRdb copy is limited to in-frame clones, with some not included. This table holds more than 65,000 clones, 79% found once. The sample taken for sequencing was peripheral blood. The receptors derive from a man in his sixties with acute or convalescent COVID-19.

This clone has ten or more counts. V usage is TRBV5-1 and J usage is TRBJ1-6; the match to TRBD1 covers 9 bases. V lost 4 bases to trimming and J lost 7 bases; unmatched junction nucleotides: 3. Germline CDR1 SGHRS, CDR2 YFSETQ. This CDR3 has 14 amino acids. The CDR3 DNA sequence: TGCGCCAGCAGCGTGGACAGGGGAAATTCACCCCTCCACTTT. Amino acids: CASSVDRGNSPLHF.

This rearrangement joins TRBV27 to TRBJ2-7, with D maybe TRBD1 (6 bases). Germline CDR1 reads MNHEY; CDR2 reads SMNVEV (reference sequence). This CDR3 region has 14 residues. Trimming took off 6 bases at V and 2 bases at J, with 14 bases between the two ends. The DNA of the CDR3 is TGTGCCAGCAGGACCGGGACACCAGCCTACGAGCAGTACTTC. Protein: CASRTGTPAYEQYF.

The V gene is TRBV19, the J gene TRBJ1-2; no definite D call. The CDR3 sequence is 13 residues long. V lost 5 bases to trimming and J lost 9 bases, with 16 bases between them. CDR1 is LNHDA, CDR2 SQIVND, per germline (reference sequence). This chain's CDR3 is CASSLDWNGRYTF. In DNA form, the CDR3 reads TGTGCCAGTAGTTTGGACTGGAACGGGCGCTACACCTTC.